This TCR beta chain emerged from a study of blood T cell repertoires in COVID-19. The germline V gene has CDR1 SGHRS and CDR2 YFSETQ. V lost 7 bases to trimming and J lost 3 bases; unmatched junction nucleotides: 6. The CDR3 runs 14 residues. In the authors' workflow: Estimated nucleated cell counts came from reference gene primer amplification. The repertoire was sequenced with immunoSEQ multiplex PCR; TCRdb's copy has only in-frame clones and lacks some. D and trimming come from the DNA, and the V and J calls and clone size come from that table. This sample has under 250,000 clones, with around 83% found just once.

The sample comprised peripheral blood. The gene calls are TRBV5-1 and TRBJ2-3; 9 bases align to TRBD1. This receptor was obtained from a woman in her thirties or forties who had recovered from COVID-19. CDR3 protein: CASRTGGATDTQYF. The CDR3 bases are TGCGCCAGCCGAACAGGGGGCGCGACAGATACGCAGTATTTT.